This T cell receptor beta chain was observed in a study of cytomegalovirus exposure and HLA in healthy donors. Points from the study as a whole: Several of the most significant clusters appeared, in a later analysis, to be linked to common viral pathogens.

This clone came up a few times. Its target is not known. The study ran its PCR with 60 Vbeta and 13 Jbeta primers. Some clones are missing from TCRdb's copy, which holds only in-frame ones; the method was immunoSEQ multiplex PCR. The sample shows about 70,000 clones, around 70% of them seen only once. This CDR3 has 13 amino acids. CDR1 is SQVTM and CDR2 is ANQGSEA in the germline V gene. Trimming removed 8 bases from V and 14 bases from J, with 25 bases in between. The sequenced sample was PBMCs. J is TRBJ1-5 and V is TRBV29-1, with a tentative D call TRBD1 (5 bases). The TCR comes from a young woman in good health and CMV-seronegative. CDR3 protein: CSCRDSNNQHKHF. The CDR3 region has the DNA TGCAGCTGCAGAGACAGTAACAATCAGCACAAGCATTTT.